This T cell receptor (beta chain) came from a study of cytomegalovirus exposure and HLA in healthy donors. Notes on the study in general: Solely CMV serostatus was available to characterize immune exposure. Earlier analysis yielded a pattern in which most TCR beta V segments were productive about 90% or about 30% of the time. TCR beta V- and J-gene trimming, according to a later analysis, was linked to a missense DCLRE1C variant.

In the case of this clone: Antigen specificity is unknown.

Primers included in the PCR were 60 Vbeta and 13 Jbeta primers. Only in-frame clones appear in the TCRdb table, and some are missing; sequencing was by immunoSEQ multiplex PCR. Of 95,000 to 150,000 clones listed, around 85% are singletons. CDR1 and CDR2 from the germline V gene are LNHNV and YYDKDF (reference sequence). This CDR3 has 18 residues. J lost 2 bases, V lost 2 bases, and 8 bases had no gene match. This TCR came from a man aged 25-40 years in good health and CMV-seronegative. The chain is built from TRBV15 and TRBJ2-3, with 12 bases identical to TRBD2. Sequencing was done on a sample of PBMCs. The CDR3 DNA is TGTGCCACCAGCAGATTGCTAGCGGGGGGGCCGGTCACAGATACGCAGTATTTT. This encodes CATSRLLAGGPVTDTQYF.